This T cell receptor (beta chain) was found in a study of blood T cell repertoires in COVID-19. The V end lost 3 bases, the J end lost 8 bases, and 20 bases lay between the germline ends. Germline V gene sequence: CDR1 KGHSH, CDR2 LQKENI. This CDR3 region has 16 residues. Assay: immunoSEQ multiplex PCR; the TCRdb copy retains only in-frame clones and omits some. The sample lists 250,000 to 300,000 clones; approximately 88% were seen once. The receptor's source is a woman aged 40 to 49 who had recovered from COVID-19. The chain has TRBV18 and TRBJ2-1, with TRBD1 as a possible D gene (5 bases). Sequencing was performed on PBMCs or T cells enriched from blood (not recorded which). CDR3 in amino acids: CASSPEQVGALDEQFF. The CDR3, as DNA: TGTGCCAGCTCACCCGAACAGGTAGGGGCGTTGGATGAGCAGTTCTTC.